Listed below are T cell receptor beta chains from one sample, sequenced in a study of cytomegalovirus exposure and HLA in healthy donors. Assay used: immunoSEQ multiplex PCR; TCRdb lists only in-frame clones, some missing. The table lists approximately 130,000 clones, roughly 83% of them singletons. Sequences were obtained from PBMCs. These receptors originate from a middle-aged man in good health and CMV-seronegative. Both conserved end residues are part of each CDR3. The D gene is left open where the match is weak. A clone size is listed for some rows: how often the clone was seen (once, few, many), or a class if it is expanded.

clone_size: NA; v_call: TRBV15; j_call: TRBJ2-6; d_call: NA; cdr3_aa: CATSRDLSGANVLTF; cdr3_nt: TGTGCCACCAGCAGAGATCTCTCTGGGGCCAACGTCCTGACTTTC
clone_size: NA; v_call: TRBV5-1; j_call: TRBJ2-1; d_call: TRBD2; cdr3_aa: CASSLGLAGAEQFF; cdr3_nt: TGCGCCAGCAGCTTGGGACTAGCGGGGGCTGAGCAGTTCTTC
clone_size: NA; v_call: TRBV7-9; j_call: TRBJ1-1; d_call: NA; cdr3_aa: CASSLGAGRGTEAFF; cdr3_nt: TGTGCCAGCAGCTTAGGGGCAGGGAGGGGAACTGAAGCTTTCTTT
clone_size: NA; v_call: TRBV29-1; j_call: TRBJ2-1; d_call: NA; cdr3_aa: CSVEEVLGLHSYNEQFF; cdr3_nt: TGCAGCGTTGAAGAGGTCCTGGGACTCCACTCCTACAATGAGCAGTTCTTC
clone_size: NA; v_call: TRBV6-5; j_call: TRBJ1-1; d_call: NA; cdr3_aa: CASSYSILTDYTEAFF; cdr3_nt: TGTGCCAGCAGTTACTCGATTTTGACAGACTACACTGAAGCTTTCTTT
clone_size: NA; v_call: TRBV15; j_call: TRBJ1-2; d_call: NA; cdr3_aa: CATSRQHLGSYGYTF; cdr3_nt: TGTGCCACCAGCAGGCAGCACTTAGGGAGCTATGGCTACACCTTC
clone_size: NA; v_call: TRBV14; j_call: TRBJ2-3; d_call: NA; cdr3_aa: CASSESGLHTQYF; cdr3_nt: TGTGCCAGCAGCGAATCGGGACTTCATACGCAGTATTTT
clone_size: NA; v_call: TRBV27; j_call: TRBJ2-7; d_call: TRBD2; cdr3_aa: CASSLSIARLAGSYEQYF; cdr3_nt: TGTGCCAGCAGTTTATCGATCGCGAGACTAGCGGGTTCCTACGAGCAGTACTTC
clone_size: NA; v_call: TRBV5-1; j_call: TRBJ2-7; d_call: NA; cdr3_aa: CASSPTGLNDYEQYF; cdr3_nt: TGCGCCAGCAGCCCTACAGGGTTAAATGACTACGAGCAGTACTTC
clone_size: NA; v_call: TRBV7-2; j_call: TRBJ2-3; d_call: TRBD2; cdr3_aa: CASSSLTSGGASTQYF; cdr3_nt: TGTGCCAGCAGCTCTCTGACTAGCGGGGGGGCAAGTACGCAGTATTTT
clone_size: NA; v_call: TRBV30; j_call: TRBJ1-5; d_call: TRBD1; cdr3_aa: CAWSAGQGNQPQHF; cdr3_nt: TGTGCCTGGAGTGCTGGACAGGGCAATCAGCCCCAGCATTTT
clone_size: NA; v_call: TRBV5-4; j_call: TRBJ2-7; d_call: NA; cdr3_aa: CASSPGHKSSYEQYF; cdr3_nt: TGTGCCAGCAGCCCAGGACACAAGAGCTCCTACGAGCAGTACTTC
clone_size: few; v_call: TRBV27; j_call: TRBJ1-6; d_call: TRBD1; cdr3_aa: CASRTRTGQVSPLHF; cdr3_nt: TGTGCCAGCAGAACAAGGACAGGCCAGGTTTCACCCCTCCACTTT
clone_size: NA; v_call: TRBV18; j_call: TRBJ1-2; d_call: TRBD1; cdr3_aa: CASSPSGQHYGYTF; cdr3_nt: TGTGCCAGCTCACCATCGGGACAGCACTATGGCTACACCTTC
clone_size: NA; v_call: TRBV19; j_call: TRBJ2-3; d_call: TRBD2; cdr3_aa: CASSGGTSGRGDTQYF; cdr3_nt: TGTGCCAGTAGTGGGGGGACTAGCGGGAGAGGAGATACGCAGTATTTT
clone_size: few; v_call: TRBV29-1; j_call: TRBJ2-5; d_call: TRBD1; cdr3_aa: CSVDPGGETQYF; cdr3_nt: TGCAGCGTTGACCCAGGGGGAGAGACCCAGTACTTC
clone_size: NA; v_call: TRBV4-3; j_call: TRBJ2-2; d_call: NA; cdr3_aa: CASSQEGGTGELFF; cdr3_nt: TGCGCCAGCAGCCAAGAGGGGGGTACCGGGGAGCTGTTTTTT
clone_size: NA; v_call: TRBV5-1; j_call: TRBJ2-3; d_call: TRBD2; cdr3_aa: CASSLLAGGSTDTQYF; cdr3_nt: TGCGCCAGCAGCCTACTAGCGGGGGGCAGCACAGATACGCAGTATTTT
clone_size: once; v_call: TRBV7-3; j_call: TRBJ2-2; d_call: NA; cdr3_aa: CASSIGGQGFTGELFF; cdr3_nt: TGTGCCAGCAGTATAGGCGGGCAGGGGTTCACCGGGGAGCTGTTTTTT
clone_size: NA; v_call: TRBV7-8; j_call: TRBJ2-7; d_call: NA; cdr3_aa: CASSFRPEGVYEQYF; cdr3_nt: TGTGCCAGCAGCTTCAGGCCGGAGGGAGTCTACGAGCAGTACTTC
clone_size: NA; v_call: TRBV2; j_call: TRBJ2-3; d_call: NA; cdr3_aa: CASTLGQITDTQYF; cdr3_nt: TGTGCCAGCACCTTAGGACAGATCACAGATACGCAGTATTTT
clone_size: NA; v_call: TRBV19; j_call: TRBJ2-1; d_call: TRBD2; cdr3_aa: CASRPTSGPYNEQFF; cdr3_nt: TGTGCCAGTAGACCAACTAGCGGACCCTACAATGAGCAGTTCTTC
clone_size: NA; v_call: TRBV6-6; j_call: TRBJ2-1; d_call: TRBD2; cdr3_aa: CASLQSGRSHNEQFF; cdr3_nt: TGTGCCAGCCTACAAAGCGGGAGATCCCACAATGAGCAGTTCTTC
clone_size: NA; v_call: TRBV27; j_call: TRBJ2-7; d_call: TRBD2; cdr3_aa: CASSLTGGGLYEQYF; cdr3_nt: TGTGCCAGCAGTTTAACCGGGGGGGGCCTCTACGAGCAGTACTTC
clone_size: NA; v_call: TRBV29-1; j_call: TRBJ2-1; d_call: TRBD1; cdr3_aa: CSVSPGGDKQFF; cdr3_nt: TGCAGCGTCTCACCAGGGGGCGACAAGCAGTTCTTC
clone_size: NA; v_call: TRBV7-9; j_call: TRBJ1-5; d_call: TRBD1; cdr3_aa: CSSSQAEGARVQPQHF; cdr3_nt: TGTTCCAGCAGCCAAGCGGAGGGGGCTCGGGTTCAGCCCCAGCATTTT
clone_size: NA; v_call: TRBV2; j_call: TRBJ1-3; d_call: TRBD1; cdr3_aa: CASRGLQYGQGVNSGNTIYF; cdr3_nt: TGTGCCAGCAGAGGTCTTCAATACGGACAGGGGGTGAATTCTGGAAACACCATATATTTT
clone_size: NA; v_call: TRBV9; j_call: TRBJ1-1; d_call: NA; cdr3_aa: CASSVGEGAAPEAFF; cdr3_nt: TGTGCCAGCAGCGTAGGGGAAGGGGCAGCGCCTGAAGCTTTCTTT
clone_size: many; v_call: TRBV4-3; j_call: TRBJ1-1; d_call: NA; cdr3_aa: CASSPHLSWNTEAFF; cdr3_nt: TGCGCCAGCAGCCCCCACCTATCTTGGAACACTGAAGCTTTCTTT
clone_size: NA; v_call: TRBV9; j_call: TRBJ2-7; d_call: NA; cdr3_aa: CASSGDSSYEQYF; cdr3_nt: TGTGCCAGCAGCGGCGACAGCTCCTACGAGCAGTACTTC
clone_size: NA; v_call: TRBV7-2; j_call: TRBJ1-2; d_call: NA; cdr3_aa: CASKQDPTNYGYTF; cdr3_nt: TGTGCCAGCAAACAGGACCCTACGAACTATGGCTACACCTTC
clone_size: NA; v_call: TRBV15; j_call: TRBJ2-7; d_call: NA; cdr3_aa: CATSRARDSPYF; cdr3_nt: TGTGCCACCAGCAGAGCTCGGGACTCCCCGTACTTC
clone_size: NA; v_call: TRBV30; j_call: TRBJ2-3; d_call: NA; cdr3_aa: CAWSGDFINTQYF; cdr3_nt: TGTGCCTGGAGTGGAGATTTTATTAATACGCAGTATTTT
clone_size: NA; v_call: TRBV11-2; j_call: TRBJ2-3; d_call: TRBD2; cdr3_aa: CASSLVYSGRASGDTQYF; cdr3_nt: TGTGCCAGCAGCTTAGTATATAGCGGGAGGGCCTCGGGAGATACGCAGTATTTT
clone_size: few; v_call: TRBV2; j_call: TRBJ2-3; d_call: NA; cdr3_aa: CASSENSSGDTQYF; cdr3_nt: TGTGCCAGCAGTGAAAATAGTTCGGGGGATACGCAGTATTTT
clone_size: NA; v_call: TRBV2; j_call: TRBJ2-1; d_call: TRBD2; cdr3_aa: CASSELAGGYNEQFF; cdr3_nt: TGTGCCAGCAGTGAACTAGCGGGAGGCTACAATGAGCAGTTCTTC
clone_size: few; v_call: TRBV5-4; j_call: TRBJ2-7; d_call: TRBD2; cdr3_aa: CASSRTSGGSSYEQYF; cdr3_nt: TGTGCCAGCAGCCGGACTAGCGGGGGGAGCTCCTACGAGCAGTACTTC
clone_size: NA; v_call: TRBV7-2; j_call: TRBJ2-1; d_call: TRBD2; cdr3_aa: CASSSGTSRNEQFF; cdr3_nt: TGTGCCAGCAGCTCCGGGACTAGCCGCAATGAGCAGTTCTTC
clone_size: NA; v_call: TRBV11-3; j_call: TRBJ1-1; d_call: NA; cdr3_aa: CASSNLSGGFNIEAFF; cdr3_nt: TGTGCCAGCAGTAACCTTTCGGGGGGTTTTAATATTGAAGCTTTCTTT
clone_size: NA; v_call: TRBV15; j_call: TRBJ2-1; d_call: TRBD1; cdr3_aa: CATSRGRTGAYNEQFF; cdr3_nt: TGTGCCACCAGCAGGGGTAGGACAGGGGCTTACAATGAGCAGTTCTTC
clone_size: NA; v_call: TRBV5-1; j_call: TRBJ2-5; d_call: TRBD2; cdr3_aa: CASSLIAGALETQYF; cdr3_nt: TGCGCCAGCAGCTTGATAGCGGGAGCTTTAGAGACCCAGTACTTC
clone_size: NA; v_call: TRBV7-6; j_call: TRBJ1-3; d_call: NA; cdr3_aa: CASSLVLGNTIYF; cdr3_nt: TGTGCCAGCAGCTTAGTTCTGGGAAACACCATATATTTT
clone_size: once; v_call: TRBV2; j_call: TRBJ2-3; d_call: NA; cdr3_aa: CASSFADTQYF; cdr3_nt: TGTGCCAGCAGTTTCGCAGATACGCAGTATTTT
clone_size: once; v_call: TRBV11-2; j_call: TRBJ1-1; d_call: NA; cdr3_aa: CASSLERGREAFF; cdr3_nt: TGTGCCAGCAGCTTAGAACGGGGGAGAGAAGCTTTCTTT
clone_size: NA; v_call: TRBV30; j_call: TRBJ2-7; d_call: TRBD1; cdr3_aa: CAWRPDRVGGYEQYF; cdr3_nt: TGTGCCTGGAGACCGGACAGGGTGGGGGGATACGAGCAGTACTTC
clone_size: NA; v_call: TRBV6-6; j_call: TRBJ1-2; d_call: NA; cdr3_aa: CASSYPGISDSGYTF; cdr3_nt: TGTGCCAGCAGTTACCCCGGGATCTCCGATTCTGGCTACACCTTC
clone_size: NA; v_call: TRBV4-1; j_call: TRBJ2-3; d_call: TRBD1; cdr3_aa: CASSHRDRYTDTQYF; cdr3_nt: TGCGCCAGCAGCCACCGGGACAGGTACACAGATACGCAGTATTTT
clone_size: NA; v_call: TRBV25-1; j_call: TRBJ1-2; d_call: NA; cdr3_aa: CASSESGRGSAGYTF; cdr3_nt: TGTGCCAGCAGTGAATCAGGCAGGGGATCGGCTGGCTACACCTTC
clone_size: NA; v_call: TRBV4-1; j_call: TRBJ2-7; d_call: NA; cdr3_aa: CASAFRTASPYEQYF; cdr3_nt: TGCGCCAGCGCTTTCAGGACGGCTAGCCCCTACGAGCAGTACTTC
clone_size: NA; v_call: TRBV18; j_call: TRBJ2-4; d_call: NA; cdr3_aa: CASSPLGERGNIQYF; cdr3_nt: TGTGCCAGCTCACCCTTGGGTGAGAGGGGGAACATTCAGTACTTC
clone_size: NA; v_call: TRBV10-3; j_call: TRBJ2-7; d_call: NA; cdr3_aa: CAISWTHETTDTYEQYF; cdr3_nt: TGTGCCATCAGTTGGACTCACGAGACAACCGACACCTACGAGCAGTACTTC